Described below is a single T cell receptor (beta chain) sequence and its context. No antigen is known for it. This specimen comes from a study of shared clonotypes between healthy human individuals. At the level of the study: Donors, aged 18 to 49, were a couple of women and a few men. Whole-study results and caveats: Among donors, clonotype sharing was expected to be affected by sequencing depth.

Profiling relied on immunoSEQ multiplex PCR, and the TCRdb table lists in-frame clones only, not all of them. The table records about 480,000 clones, 70% to 80% of them present only once. This CDR3 is built from 16 residues. V was pared by 3 bases and J by 1 base, with 9 bases of the junction left unmatched. Germline values: CDR1 SGDLS, CDR2 YYNGEE. The material sequenced was PBMCs. The receptor's source is a woman aged 40 to 50 in good health. Some clones in this sample may be carry-over from other donors' samples. The chain has TRBV9 and TRBJ1-1, with TRBD1 matching over 7 bases. CDR3 coding DNA: TGTGCCAGCAGCGGACGACAGGGTGTTTGGAACACTGAAGCTTTCTTT. It codes for CASSGRQGVWNTEAFF.